This T cell receptor (beta chain) was sequenced during a study of Ad26.COV2.S vaccination and SARS-CoV-2 variants. Noted treatment: some 19 received Ad26.COV2.S at low or high dose, single or two shots; about 5 received placebo; per-sample allocation not given. Specimen acquisition occurred on day 63 following the initial vaccine or placebo injection. Assay used: immunoSEQ multiplex PCR; TCRdb lists only in-frame clones, some missing. This sample has some 290,000 clones; just over 85% occur once, and the top ten carry 1.9%. The germline CDR1 and CDR2 sequences are MNHNS and SASEGT. This CDR3 is built from 16 residues. The germline V and J ends were trimmed by 4 bases and 3 bases, with 19 bases remaining between them.

The material sequenced was peripheral blood, taken in a trial of Ad26.COV2.S vaccine versus placebo. The receptor was derived from a person aged 18-65 years who received the Ad26.COV2.S COVID-19 vaccine or a placebo. V usage is TRBV6-1 and J usage is TRBJ2-7, with D perhaps assigned TRBD1 or TRBD2 (7 bases each). The CDR3 is CASSAPQFRGGYEQYF. In DNA form, the CDR3 reads TGTGCCAGCAGTGCGCCCCAATTCAGGGGGGGCTACGAGCAGTACTTC.